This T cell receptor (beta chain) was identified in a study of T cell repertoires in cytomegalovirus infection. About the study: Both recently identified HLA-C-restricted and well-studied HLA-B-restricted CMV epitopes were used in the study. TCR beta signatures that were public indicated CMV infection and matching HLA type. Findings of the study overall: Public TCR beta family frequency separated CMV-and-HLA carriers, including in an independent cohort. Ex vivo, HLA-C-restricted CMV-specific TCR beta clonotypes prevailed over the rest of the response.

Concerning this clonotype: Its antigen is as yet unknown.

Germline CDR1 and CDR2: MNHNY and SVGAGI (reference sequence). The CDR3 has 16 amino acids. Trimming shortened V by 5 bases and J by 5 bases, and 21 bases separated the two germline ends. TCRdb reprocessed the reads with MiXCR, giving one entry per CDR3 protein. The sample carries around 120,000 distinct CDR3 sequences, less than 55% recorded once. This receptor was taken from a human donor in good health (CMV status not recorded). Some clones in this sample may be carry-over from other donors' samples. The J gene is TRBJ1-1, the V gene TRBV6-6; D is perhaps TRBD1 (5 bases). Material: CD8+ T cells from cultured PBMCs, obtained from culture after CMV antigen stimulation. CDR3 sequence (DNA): TGTGCCAGCAGTCCCGTTCCCTCAGGGATGGGTACTGAAGCTTTCTTT. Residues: CASSPVPSGMGTEAFF.